Here is one TCR beta chain with its context. Generated by immunoSEQ multiplex PCR, the TCRdb table keeps only in-frame clones and is missing some. The profile shows some 160,000 clones, under 80% of them singletons. This entry comes from a study of blood T cell repertoires in COVID-19. The CDR3 runs to 16 residues. Per germline, CDR1 SSHAT and CDR2 FNYEAQ (reference sequence). Trimming took 5 bases from V and 1 from J, leaving 17 bases between them. This sequence originates from a man aged 55 to 70 with acute or convalescent COVID-19. The chain is built from TRBV7-7 and TRBJ2-5, with D perhaps matching TRBD2 (6 bases). The source material was peripheral blood. The CDR3 region is CASSQSASASQETQYF. Here the CDR3 DNA reads TGTGCCAGCAGCCAATCCGCTAGCGCAAGCCAAGAGACCCAGTACTTC. Combining the CDR3 with reference TRBV7-7 and TRBJ2-5 gives the whole variable domain GAGVSQSPRYKVTKRGQDVTLRCDPISSHATLYWYQQALGQGPEFLTYFNYEAQPDKSGLPSDRFSAERPEGSISTLTIQRTEQRDSAMYRCASSQSASASQETQYFGPGTRLLVL.